A selection of T cell receptor beta chains follows, all from one sample in a study of cytomegalovirus exposure and HLA in healthy donors. The repertoire was sequenced with immunoSEQ multiplex PCR; TCRdb's copy has only in-frame clones and lacks some. This sample has some 91,000 clones, with around 80% found just once. The sample comprised PBMCs. Receptors were obtained from a woman aged 60-75 years in good health and CMV-seronegative. The CDR3 runs from the conserved cysteine through the conserved F or W. The D gene is left open where the match is weak. Only some rows state a clone size, as once, few, many or a class for expanded clones.

j_call | clone_size | v_call | d_call | cdr3_nt | cdr3_aa
TRBJ1-1 | NA | TRBV5-1 | NA | TGCGCCAGCAGCAGTGGGTGGGGGGGCTATCTACCTAATGAAGCTTTCTTT | CASSSGWGGYLPNEAFF
TRBJ2-3 | NA | TRBV6-5 | NA | TGTGCCAGCAGTTACACTAGTTCCAGCACAGATACGCAGTATTTT | CASSYTSSSTDTQYF
TRBJ1-2 | once | TRBV7-2 | NA | TGTGCCAGCAGCTTACAGGGTCGGGGCTACACCTTC | CASSLQGRGYTF
TRBJ1-4 | NA | TRBV7-9 | NA | TGTGCCAGCAGCTCAGGGGTGGCGGCTAATGAAAAACTGTTTTTT | CASSSGVAANEKLFF
TRBJ1-5 | NA | TRBV4-3 | NA | TGCGCCAGCAGCCAAGAGGCTTTGCCAGGAAGCAATCAGCCCCAGCATTTT | CASSQEALPGSNQPQHF
TRBJ2-7 | NA | TRBV9 | TRBD1 | TGTGCCAGCAGCGTACTCGGGACAGGGGGCTTCGAGCAGTACTTC | CASSVLGTGGFEQYF
TRBJ2-3 | NA | TRBV27 | NA | TGTGCCAGCAGTTTATACAGTGGCGCAGATACGCAGTATTTT | CASSLYSGADTQYF
TRBJ2-1 | NA | TRBV29-1 | NA | TGCAGCGTGGTGGGACTTCGGCGGGACAATGAGCAGTTCTTC | CSVVGLRRDNEQFF
TRBJ2-3 | NA | TRBV15 | NA | TGTGCCACCAGCAGAGAGTTTACTTACACAGATACGCAGTATTTT | CATSREFTYTDTQYF
TRBJ2-1 | few | TRBV7-2 | NA | TGTGCCAGCAGCCCCGCGGGCCGACCGGATGGTGAGCAGTTCTTC | CASSPAGRPDGEQFF
TRBJ1-3 | NA | TRBV25-1 | NA | TGTGCCAGCAGTGAATGGGGGGGGCCGGACGGAAACACCATATATTTT | CASSEWGGPDGNTIYF
TRBJ2-7 | NA | TRBV6-5 | TRBD1 | TGTGCCAGCAGAAACCGGGACAGGAGTAACGAGCAGTACTTC | CASRNRDRSNEQYF
TRBJ1-1 | NA | TRBV29-1 | NA | TGCAGCGTTGAGGGGCGTGTAGGCACTGAAGCTTTCTTT | CSVEGRVGTEAFF
TRBJ1-1 | NA | TRBV19 | NA | TGTGCCAGTAGTATCGGCGGGAACACTGAAGCTTTCTTT | CASSIGGNTEAFF
TRBJ1-1 | NA | TRBV19 | NA | TGTGCCAGTAGTATAGGTCAGACAGCGAACACTGAAGCTTTCTTT | CASSIGQTANTEAFF
TRBJ2-3 | NA | TRBV6-5 | TRBD1 | TGTGCCAGCAGCCTATACAGGGGGCAGGGAGATACGCAGTATTTT | CASSLYRGQGDTQYF
TRBJ1-2 | NA | TRBV6-5 | NA | TGTGCCAGCAGTTACTCCTCGGCGGACTATGGCTACACCTTC | CASSYSSADYGYTF
TRBJ1-2 | NA | TRBV29-1 | NA | TGCAGCGTTGAAGAATTCGACAGTCACTATGGGTACACCTTC | CSVEEFDSHYGYTF
TRBJ2-1 | few | TRBV6-5 | TRBD2 | TGTGCCAGCAGTCGCCAGACTAGCGGCAATGAGCAGTTCTTC | CASSRQTSGNEQFF
TRBJ2-7 | NA | TRBV6-6 | NA | TGTGCCAGCAGTTACCAAACCTACGAGCAGTACTTC | CASSYQTYEQYF
TRBJ1-2 | NA | TRBV15 | TRBD1 | TGTGCCACCAGCAGGGGGACAGGGGGTGTCTATGGCTACACCTTC | CATSRGTGGVYGYTF
TRBJ2-1 | NA | TRBV10-3 | TRBD2 | TGTGCCATCAGTGCCGAGCGGGGTCCCTACAATGAGCAGTTCTTC | CAISAERGPYNEQFF
TRBJ2-5 | NA | TRBV10-3 | NA | TGTGCCATCAGGGGGGACGGAGGGGCGGAGACCCAGTACTTC | CAIRGDGGAETQYF
TRBJ2-7 | NA | TRBV7-2 | TRBD1 | TGTGCCAGCAGCTACGACAGGGGAAACGAGCAGTACTTC | CASSYDRGNEQYF
TRBJ1-2 | once | TRBV7-9 | TRBD1 | TGTGCCAGCTCCGCGGGGACAGCTAACTATGGCTACACCTTC | CASSAGTANYGYTF
TRBJ2-7 | NA | TRBV10-2 | NA | TGCGCCAGCAGTGATAGGGGCTCCTACGAGCAGTACTTC | CASSDRGSYEQYF
TRBJ2-2 | NA | TRBV7-2 | TRBD2 | TGTGCCAGCAGCTTAGTACTAGCGGGTATGAACACCGGGGAGCTGTTTTTT | CASSLVLAGMNTGELFF
TRBJ2-7 | NA | TRBV5-6 | NA | TGTGCCAGCAGCTTGGTAGGGGTCTACGAGCAGTACTTC | CASSLVGVYEQYF
TRBJ1-2 | once | TRBV6-5 | TRBD1 | TGTGCCAGCAGTGGGGGGACAGGGATCCCCCATGGCTACACCTTC | CASSGGTGIPHGYTF
TRBJ1-2 | once | TRBV9 | TRBD1 | TGTGCCAGCAGCCAGGGACAGGGAACCTATGGCTACACCTTC | CASSQGQGTYGYTF
TRBJ1-1 | NA | TRBV13 | NA | TGTGCCAGCAGCGTCCGGGACATCTATCCTGAAGCTTTCTTT | CASSVRDIYPEAFF
TRBJ2-1 | NA | TRBV28 | NA | TGTGCCAGCAGGGGCGCCCCCTCCTACAATGAGCAGTTCTTC | CASRGAPSYNEQFF
TRBJ2-5 | NA | TRBV6-5 | NA | TGTGCCAGCAGTTATGGTTCAGGGTTAGAGACCCAGTACTTC | CASSYGSGLETQYF
TRBJ1-1 | NA | TRBV7-3 | TRBD1 | TGTGCCAGCAACTTAAACCGTCAAGAGCTACCCCGGACAGGAAAGGGAATGAACACTGAAGCTTTCTTT | CASNLNRQELPRTGKGMNTEAFF
TRBJ2-7 | NA | TRBV5-1 | TRBD2 | TGCGCCAGCAGCTTAAGGACTAGCGGAGCCCTGGGATACGAGCAGTACTTC | CASSLRTSGALGYEQYF
TRBJ1-2 | NA | TRBV9 | NA | TGTGCCAGCAGCGTAGATGGACAGTACTATGGCTACACCTTC | CASSVDGQYYGYTF
TRBJ2-2 | NA | TRBV9 | NA | TGTGCCAGCAGCGTTGGCGGGGGCCCCAACACCGGGGAGCTGTTTTTT | CASSVGGGPNTGELFF
TRBJ2-3 | NA | TRBV5-1 | NA | TGCGCCAGCAGCCCCCGCCTGACTAGGGCGCAGTATTTT | CASSPRLTRAQYF
TRBJ2-2 | NA | TRBV6-5 | NA | TGTGCCAGCAGTCCTACTAGGGCCGGGGAGCTGTTTTTT | CASSPTRAGELFF
TRBJ2-2 | NA | TRBV27 | TRBD2 | TGTGCCAGTAATCGGGGGGGGAACACCGGGGAGCTGTTTTTT | CASNRGGNTGELFF
TRBJ1-6 | NA | TRBV5-6 | NA | TGTGCCAGCAGCTTAAAGGGGGGGAATTCACCCCTCCACTTT | CASSLKGGNSPLHF
TRBJ2-5 | NA | TRBV5-1 | NA | TGCGCCAGCAGCTTGGGGCAGAACCAAGAGACCCAGTACTTC | CASSLGQNQETQYF